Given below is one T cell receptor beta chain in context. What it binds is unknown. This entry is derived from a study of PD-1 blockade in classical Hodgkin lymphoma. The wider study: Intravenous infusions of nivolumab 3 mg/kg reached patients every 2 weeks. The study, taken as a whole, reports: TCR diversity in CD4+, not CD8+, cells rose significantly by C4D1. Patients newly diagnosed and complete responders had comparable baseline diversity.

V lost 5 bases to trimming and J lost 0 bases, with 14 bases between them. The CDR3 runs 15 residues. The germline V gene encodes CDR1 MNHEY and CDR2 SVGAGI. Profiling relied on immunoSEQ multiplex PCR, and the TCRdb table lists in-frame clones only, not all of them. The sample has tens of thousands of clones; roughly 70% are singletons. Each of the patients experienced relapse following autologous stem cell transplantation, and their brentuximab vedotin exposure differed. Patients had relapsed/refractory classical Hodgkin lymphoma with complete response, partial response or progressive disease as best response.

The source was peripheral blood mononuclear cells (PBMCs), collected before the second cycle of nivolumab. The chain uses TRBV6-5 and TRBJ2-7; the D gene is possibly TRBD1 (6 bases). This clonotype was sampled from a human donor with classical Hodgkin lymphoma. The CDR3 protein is CASSPDRFSSYEQYF. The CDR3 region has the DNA TGTGCCAGCAGTCCAGACAGGTTTAGCTCCTACGAGCAGTACTTC.